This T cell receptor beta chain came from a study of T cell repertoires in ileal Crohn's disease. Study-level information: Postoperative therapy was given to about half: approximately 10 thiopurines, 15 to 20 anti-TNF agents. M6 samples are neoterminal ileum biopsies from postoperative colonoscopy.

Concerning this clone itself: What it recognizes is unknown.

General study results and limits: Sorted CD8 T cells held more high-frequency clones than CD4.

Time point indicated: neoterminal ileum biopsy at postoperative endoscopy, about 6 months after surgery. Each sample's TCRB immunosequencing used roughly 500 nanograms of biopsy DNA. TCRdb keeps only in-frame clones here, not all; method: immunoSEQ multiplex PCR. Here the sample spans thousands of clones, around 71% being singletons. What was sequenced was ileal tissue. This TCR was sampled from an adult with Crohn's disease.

The CDR3 loop is CASSLNSGDGYTF. CDR3 in DNA: TGTGCCAGCAGCTTAAATTCAGGGGATGGCTACACCTTC. This chain joins TRBV7-3 and TRBJ1-2; D possibly corresponds to TRBD1 (6 bases). V gave up 1 base and J gave up 6 bases, with 9 bases separating them. Germline CDR1 SGHTA, CDR2 FQGTGA. The CDR3 extends over 13 amino acids.